Listed here are 11 T cell receptor beta chains from one sample, sequenced in a study of cytomegalovirus exposure and HLA in healthy donors. Primers: 60 Vbeta forward and 13 Jbeta reverse. Using immunoSEQ multiplex PCR, the repertoire was profiled, and TCRdb retains in-frame clones only, with some absent. The sample yields 95,000 to 100,000 clones, roughly 80% seen once. The sequencing input was PBMCs. Receptor source: a female donor in good health and CMV-seronegative.

This chain connects TRBV7-2 to TRBJ2-4, with D unresolved. In germline, CDR1 is SGHTA, CDR2 FQGNSA. This CDR3 has 13 residues. With 2 bases removed from V and 4 bases from J, the gap between germline ends came to 6 bases. The CDR3: CASSLTDKNIQYF. The CDR3 DNA reads TGTGCCAGCAGCTTAACAGATAAAAACATTCAGTACTTC.

The rearrangement uses TRBV7-8 and TRBJ1-2, with TRBD1 matching over 11 bases. CDR1 is SGHVS, CDR2 FQNEAQ, per germline. Losses at the gene ends were 8 bases for V and 5 bases for J; bases not matched to a gene: 7. The CDR3 sequence is 14 residues long. Here the CDR3 reads CASGMGQGDYGYTF. CDR3 in DNA: TGTGCCAGCGGAATGGGACAGGGGGATTATGGCTACACCTTC. The whole variable domain, filled in from reference TRBV7-8 and TRBJ1-2, reads GAGVSQSPRYKVAKRGQDVALRCDPISGHVSLFWYQQALGQGPEFLTYFQNEAQLDKSGLPSDRFFAERPEGSVSTLKIQRTQQEDSAVYLCASGMGQGDYGYTFGSGTRLTVV.

This clone appeared once. The chain links TRBV15 to TRBJ2-2; 7 nucleotides agree with TRBD1. Germline CDR1 reads LNHNV; CDR2 reads YYDKDF (reference sequence). J gave up 0 bases and V 5 bases, and 6 bases lay outside the gene matches. This CDR3 region has 16 residues. The CDR3 sequence is CATSGRQGTNTGELFF. CDR3 in DNA: TGTGCCACCAGCGGTAGACAGGGTACGAACACCGGGGAGCTGTTTTTT.

This chain connects TRBV7-3 to TRBJ2-1, with 8 bases aligning to TRBD2. V lost 4 bases to trimming and J lost 0 bases; unmatched junction nucleotides: 8. Germline V gene lookup returns CDR1 SGHTA and CDR2 FQGTGA. This CDR3 comprises 17 residues. The CDR3 bases are TGTGCCAGCAGCTCTGAACCCGGGAGGGCCTCCTACAATGAGCAGTTCTTC. Amino acid sequence: CASSSEPGRASYNEQFF.

This clone was detected once. This chain connects TRBV7-2 to TRBJ1-1, with D possibly matching TRBD1 (6 bases). V lost 6 bases and J 4 bases, leaving 12 bases between the germline ends. This CDR3 spans 13 amino acids. CDR1 and CDR2 from the germline V gene are SGHTA and FQGNSA. The CDR3 DNA is TGTGCCAGCAGTTATCAGGGGTTCACTGAAGCTTTCTTT. It encodes CASSYQGFTEAFF. Full variable domain (outside the CDR3, taken from reference TRBV7-2 and TRBJ1-1): GAGVSQSPSNKVTEKGKDVELRCDPISGHTALYWYRQSLGQGLEFLIYFQGNSAPDKSGLPSDRFSAERTGGSVSTLTIQRTQQEDSAVYLCASSYQGFTEAFFGQGTRLTVV.

This chain joins TRBV27 and TRBJ2-1, with D tentatively TRBD1 (5 bases). Per germline, CDR1 MNHEY and CDR2 SMNVEV (reference sequence). V was shortened by 9 bases and J by 6 bases, with 9 bases between the two germline ends. The CDR3 covers 11 residues. CDR3 DNA sequence: TGTGCCAGACTCAGGGCCAATGAGCAGTTCTTC. This sequence encodes CARLRANEQFF.

The chain has TRBV7-6 and TRBJ2-1; the match to TRBD2 covers 12 bases. CDR1 is SGHVS and CDR2 is FNYEAQ in the germline V gene. Unmatched junction bases numbered 12, after V lost 5 bases and J lost 10 bases. CDR3 length: 16 amino acids. CDR3: CASSRGGAGLAGEQFF. For the CDR3, the DNA is TGTGCCAGCAGCCGCGGGGGAGCGGGACTAGCGGGCGAGCAGTTCTTC.

The chain links TRBV30 to TRBJ1-5; 10 bases align to TRBD1. V shed 0 bases, J shed 3 bases, and the junction held 8 bases outside the gene matches. Germline loops: CDR1 GTSNPN, CDR2 SVGIG (reference sequence). The CDR3 sequence is 17 residues long. The CDR3: CAWSVDRGRFYNQPQHF. CDR3 nucleotide sequence: TGTGCCTGGAGTGTAGACAGGGGGCGTTTTTACAATCAGCCCCAGCATTTT.

The chain carries TRBV19 and TRBJ2-5; D uncertain. Germline V gives CDR1 LNHDA, CDR2 SQIVND (reference sequence). V lost 2 bases and J 0 bases, leaving 4 bases between the germline ends. This CDR3 spans 13 amino acids. The CDR3 loop is CASSIQYQETQYF. The CDR3, as DNA: TGTGCCAGTAGTATACAGTACCAAGAGACCCAGTACTTC.

The chain couples TRBV6-5 to TRBJ2-7; D may be TRBD2 (6 bases). The length of the CDR3 is 15 residues. Between the trimmed V and J ends, which lost 5 bases and 1 base, there was a span of 15 bases. In germline, CDR1 is MNHEY, CDR2 SVGAGI. The DNA of the CDR3 is TGTGCCAGCAGTCGCCCGGGACTCAGTTCCTACGAGCAGTACTTC. This translates into CASSRPGLSSYEQYF.

This rearrangement joins TRBV19 to TRBJ2-5; 13 positions match TRBD2. The DNA end favors TRBJ2-7, so the J call may be wrong. The CDR3 is 17 amino acids. CDR1 is LNHDA and CDR2 is SQIVND in the germline V gene (reference sequence). The CDR3 protein is CASSQTGRLAGGYEQYF. CDR3 coding DNA: TGTGCCAGTAGTCAGACCGGTCGACTAGCGGGAGGCTACGAGCAGTACTTC.